This TCR beta chain stems from a study of T cell responses to AZD1222 COVID-19 vaccine. Study-level results: Baseline testing showed seropositivity in only a handful of AZD1222 recipients.

Profiled with immunoSEQ multiplex PCR; TCRdb holds only in-frame clones, not every one. The data show 100,000 to 150,000 clones, roughly 84% seen once. As to this clone: Antigen: not known.

Deletions cut 3 bases from V and 10 bases from J, with 15 bases between. Germline assignment: CDR1 SQVTM and CDR2 ANQGSEA. The CDR3 spans 13 residues. This clonotype originated in an adult in good health. The sequencing here drew on peripheral blood, taken on day 0 of AZD1222 vaccination. This chain links TRBV29-1 with TRBJ1-4; D unresolved. Here the CDR3 reads CSVEAGFSGKLFF. As DNA, the CDR3 is TGCAGCGTTGAGGCAGGTTTTAGCGGAAAACTGTTTTTT.